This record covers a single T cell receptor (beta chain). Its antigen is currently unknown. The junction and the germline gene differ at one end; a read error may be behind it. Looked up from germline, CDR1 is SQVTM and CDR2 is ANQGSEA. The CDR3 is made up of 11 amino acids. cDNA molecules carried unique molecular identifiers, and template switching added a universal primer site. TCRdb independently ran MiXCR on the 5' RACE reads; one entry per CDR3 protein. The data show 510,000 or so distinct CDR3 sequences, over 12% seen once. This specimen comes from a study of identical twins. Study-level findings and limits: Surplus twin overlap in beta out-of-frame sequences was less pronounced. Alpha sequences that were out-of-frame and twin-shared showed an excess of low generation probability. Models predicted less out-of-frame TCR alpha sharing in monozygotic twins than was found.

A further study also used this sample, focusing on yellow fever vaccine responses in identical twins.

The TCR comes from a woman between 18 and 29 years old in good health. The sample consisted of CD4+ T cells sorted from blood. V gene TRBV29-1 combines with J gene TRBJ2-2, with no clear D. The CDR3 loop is CSVENSGELFF. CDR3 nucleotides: TGCAGCGTGGAAAACAGCGGGGAGCTGTTTTTT.